This T cell receptor beta chain was observed in a study of blood T cell repertoires in COVID-19. Study overall: The analysed material was cDNA or gDNA that came from T cells, B-cell-depleted T cells, or PBMCs.

Sequencing used immunoSEQ multiplex PCR; TCRdb keeps in-frame clones, though not all of them. Found here are about 400,000 clones, 85% to 90% of them singletons; the top ten hold less than 2%. Assignments of participants to cohorts depended upon their own reported clinical history. The source material was PBMCs or T cells enriched from blood (not recorded which). The TCR originated in a woman in her twenties or thirties who had recovered from COVID-19.

The CDR3 protein is CASSPSGGLISGNTIYF. The CDR3 region has the DNA TGTGCCAGCAGCCCTTCAGGGGGTCTGATCTCTGGAAACACCATATATTTT. The chain has TRBV13 and TRBJ1-3; 7 bases match TRBD1. The trim removed 5 bases at V and 0 bases at J, leaving 10 bases unmatched. The CDR3 consists of 17 residues. Germline CDR1 is PRHDT and CDR2 is FYEKMQ (reference sequence).